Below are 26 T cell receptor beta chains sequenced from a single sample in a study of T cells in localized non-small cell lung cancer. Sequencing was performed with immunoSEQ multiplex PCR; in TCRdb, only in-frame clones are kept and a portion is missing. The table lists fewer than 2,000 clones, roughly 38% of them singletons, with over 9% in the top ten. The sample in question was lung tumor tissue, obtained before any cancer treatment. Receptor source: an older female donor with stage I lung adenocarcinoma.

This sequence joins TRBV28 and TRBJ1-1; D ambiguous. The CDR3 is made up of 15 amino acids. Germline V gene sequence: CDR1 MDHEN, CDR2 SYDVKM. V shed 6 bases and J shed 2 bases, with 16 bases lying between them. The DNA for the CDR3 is TGTGCCAGCAGCCAGCGGGGATCTGCAAACACTGAAGCTTTCTTT. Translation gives CASSQRGSANTEAFF.

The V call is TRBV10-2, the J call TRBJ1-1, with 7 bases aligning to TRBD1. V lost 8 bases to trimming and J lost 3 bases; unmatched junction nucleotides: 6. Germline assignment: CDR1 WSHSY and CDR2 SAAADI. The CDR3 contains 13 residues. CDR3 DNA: TGCGCCAGCCGACAGGGACTTTACACTGAAGCTTTCTTT. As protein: CASRQGLYTEAFF.

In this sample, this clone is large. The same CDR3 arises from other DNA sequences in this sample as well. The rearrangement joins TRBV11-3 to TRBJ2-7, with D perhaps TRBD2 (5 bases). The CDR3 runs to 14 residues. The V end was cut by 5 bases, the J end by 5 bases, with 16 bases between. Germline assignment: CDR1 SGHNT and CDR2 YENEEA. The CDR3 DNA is TGTGCCAGCAGCCTGGACGGGGTCCTCGACGAGCAGTACGTC. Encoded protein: CASSLDGVLDEQYV.

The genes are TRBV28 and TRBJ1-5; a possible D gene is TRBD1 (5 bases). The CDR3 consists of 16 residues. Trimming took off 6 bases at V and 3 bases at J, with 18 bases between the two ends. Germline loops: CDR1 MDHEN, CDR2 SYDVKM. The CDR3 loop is CASRPIPGTDNQPQHF. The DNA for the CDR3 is TGTGCCAGCAGGCCTATACCCGGGACCGACAATCAGCCCCAGCATTTT. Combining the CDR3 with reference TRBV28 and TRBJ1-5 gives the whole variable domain DVKVTQSSRYLVKRTGEKVFLECVQDMDHENMFWYRQDPGLGLRLIYFSYDVKMKEKGDIPEGYSVSREKKERFSLILESASTNQTSMYLCASRPIPGTDNQPQHFGDGTRLSIL.

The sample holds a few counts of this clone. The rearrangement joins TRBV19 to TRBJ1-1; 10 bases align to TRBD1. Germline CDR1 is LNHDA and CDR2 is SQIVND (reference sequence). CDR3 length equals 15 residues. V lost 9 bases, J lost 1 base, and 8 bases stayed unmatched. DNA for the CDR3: TGTGCCAGAACCGACAGGGGGCGGGGGAACACTGAAGCTTTCTTT. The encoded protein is CARTDRGRGNTEAFF.

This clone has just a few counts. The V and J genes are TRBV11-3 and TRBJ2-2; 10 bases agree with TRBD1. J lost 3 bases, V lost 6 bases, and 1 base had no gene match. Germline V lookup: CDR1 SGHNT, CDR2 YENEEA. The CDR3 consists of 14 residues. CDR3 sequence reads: CASRDRGDTGELFF. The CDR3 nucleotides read TGTGCCAGCAGGGACAGGGGGGACACCGGGGAGCTGTTTTTT.

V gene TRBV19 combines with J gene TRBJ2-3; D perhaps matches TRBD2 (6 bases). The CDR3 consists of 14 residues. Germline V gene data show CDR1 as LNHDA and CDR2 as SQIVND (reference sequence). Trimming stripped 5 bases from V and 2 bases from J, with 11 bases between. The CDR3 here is CASSPRDPTDTQYF. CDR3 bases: TGTGCCAGTAGTCCGCGGGATCCCACAGATACGCAGTATTTT.

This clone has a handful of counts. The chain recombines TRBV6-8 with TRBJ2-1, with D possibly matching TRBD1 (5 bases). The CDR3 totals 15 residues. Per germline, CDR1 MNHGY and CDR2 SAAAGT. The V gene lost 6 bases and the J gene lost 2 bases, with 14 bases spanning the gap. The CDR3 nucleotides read TGTGCCAGCAGATTGAACGACAGAACCTACAATGAGCAGTTCTTC. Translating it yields CASRLNDRTYNEQFF.

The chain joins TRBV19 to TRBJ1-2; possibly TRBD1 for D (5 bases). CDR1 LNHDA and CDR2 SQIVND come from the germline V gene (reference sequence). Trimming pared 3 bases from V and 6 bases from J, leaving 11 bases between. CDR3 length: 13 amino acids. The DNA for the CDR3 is TGTGCCAGTAGTATTGTCGGGGGACATGGCTACACCTTC. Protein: CASSIVGGHGYTF.

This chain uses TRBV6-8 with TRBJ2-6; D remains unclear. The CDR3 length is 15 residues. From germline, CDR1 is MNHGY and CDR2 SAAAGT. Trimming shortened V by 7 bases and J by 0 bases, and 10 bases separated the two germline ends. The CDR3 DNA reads TGTGCCAGCATGGCGAGGTTCTCTGGGGCCAACGTCCTGACTTTC. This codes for CASMARFSGANVLTF.

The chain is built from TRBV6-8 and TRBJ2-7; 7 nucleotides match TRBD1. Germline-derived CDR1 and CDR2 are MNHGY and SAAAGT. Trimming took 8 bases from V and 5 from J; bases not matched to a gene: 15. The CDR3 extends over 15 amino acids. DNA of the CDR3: TGTGCCAGCTCCCCACTTCCCGACAGGGCCCACGAGCAGTACGTC. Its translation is CASSPLPDRAHEQYV.

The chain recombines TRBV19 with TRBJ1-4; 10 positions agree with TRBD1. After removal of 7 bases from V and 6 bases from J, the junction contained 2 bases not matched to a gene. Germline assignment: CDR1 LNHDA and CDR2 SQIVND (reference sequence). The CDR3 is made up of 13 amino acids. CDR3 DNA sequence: TGTGCCAGTAAGGACAGGGGGTATGAAAAACTGTTTTTT. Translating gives CASKDRGYEKLFF.

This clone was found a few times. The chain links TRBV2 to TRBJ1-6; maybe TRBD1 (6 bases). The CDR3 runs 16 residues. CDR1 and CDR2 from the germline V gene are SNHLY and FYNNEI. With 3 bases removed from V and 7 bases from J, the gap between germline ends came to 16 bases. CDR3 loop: CASSELGAGANSPLHF. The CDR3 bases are TGTGCCAGCAGTGAGTTGGGGGCTGGAGCGAATTCACCCCTCCACTTT.

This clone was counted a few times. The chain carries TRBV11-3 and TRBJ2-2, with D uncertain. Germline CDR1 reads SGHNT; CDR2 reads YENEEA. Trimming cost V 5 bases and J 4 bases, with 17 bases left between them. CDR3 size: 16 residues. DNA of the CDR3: TGTGCCAGCAGCCCGGAAGCCCTCGGTGGCACCGGGGAGCTGTTTTTT. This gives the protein CASSPEALGGTGELFF. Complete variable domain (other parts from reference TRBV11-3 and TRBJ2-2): EAGVVQSPRYKIIEKKQPVAFWCNPISGHNTLYWYLQNLGQGPELLIRYENEEAVDDSQLPKDRFSAERLKGVDSTLKIQPAELGDSAVYLCASSPEALGGTGELFFGEGSRLTVL.

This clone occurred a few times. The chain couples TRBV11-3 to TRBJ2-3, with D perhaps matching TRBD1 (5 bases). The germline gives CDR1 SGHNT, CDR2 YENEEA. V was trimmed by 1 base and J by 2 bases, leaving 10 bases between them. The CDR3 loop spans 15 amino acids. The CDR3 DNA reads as TGTGCCAGCAGCTTAGTGGGGCAGTACACAGATACGCAGTATTTT. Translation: CASSLVGQYTDTQYF.

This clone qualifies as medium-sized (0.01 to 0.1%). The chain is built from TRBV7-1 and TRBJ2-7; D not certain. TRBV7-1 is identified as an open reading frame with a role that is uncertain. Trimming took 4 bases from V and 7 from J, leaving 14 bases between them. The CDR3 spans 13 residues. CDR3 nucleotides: TGTGCCAGCAGCTTAGAGGTGGTTGTGGAGCAGTACTTC. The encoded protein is CASSLEVVVEQYF.

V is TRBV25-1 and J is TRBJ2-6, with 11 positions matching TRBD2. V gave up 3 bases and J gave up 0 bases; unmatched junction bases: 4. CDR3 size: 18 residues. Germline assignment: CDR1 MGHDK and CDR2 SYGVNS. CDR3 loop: CASSDGLAGRSGANVLTF. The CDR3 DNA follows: TGTGCCAGCAGTGACGGACTAGCGGGTCGCTCTGGGGCCAACGTCCTGACTTTC.

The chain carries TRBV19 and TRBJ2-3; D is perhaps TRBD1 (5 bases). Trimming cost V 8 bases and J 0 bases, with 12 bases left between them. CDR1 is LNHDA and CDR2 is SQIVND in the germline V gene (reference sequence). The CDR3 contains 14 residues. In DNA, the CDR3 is TGTGCCAGTGCGGACACCGCTAGCACAGATACGCAGTATTTT. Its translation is CASADTASTDTQYF. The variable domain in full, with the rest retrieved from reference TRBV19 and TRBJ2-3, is DGGITQSPKYLFRKEGQNVTLSCEQNLNHDAMYWYRQDPGQGLRLIYYSQIVNDFQKGDIAEGYSVSREKKESFPLTVTSAQKNPTAFYLCASADTASTDTQYFGPGTRLTVL.

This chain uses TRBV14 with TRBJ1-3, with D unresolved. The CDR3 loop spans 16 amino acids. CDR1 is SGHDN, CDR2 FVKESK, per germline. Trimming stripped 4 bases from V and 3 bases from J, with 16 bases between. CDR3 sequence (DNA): TGTGCCAGCAGCCCTCCGGCCGGGTTTCTTGGAAACACCATATATTTT. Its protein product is CASSPPAGFLGNTIYF. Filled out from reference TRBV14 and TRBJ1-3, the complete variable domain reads EAGVTQFPSHSVIEKGQTVTLRCDPISGHDNLYWYRRVMGKEIKFLLHFVKESKQDESGMPNNRFLAERTGGTYSTLKVQPAELEDSGVYFCASSPPAGFLGNTIYFGEGSWLTVV.

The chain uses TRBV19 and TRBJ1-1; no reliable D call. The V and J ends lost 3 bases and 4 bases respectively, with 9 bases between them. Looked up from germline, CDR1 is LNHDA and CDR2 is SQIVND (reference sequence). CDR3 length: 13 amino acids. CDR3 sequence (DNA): TGTGCCAGTAGTATGAATGTAGGCACTGAAGCTTTCTTT. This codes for CASSMNVGTEAFF.

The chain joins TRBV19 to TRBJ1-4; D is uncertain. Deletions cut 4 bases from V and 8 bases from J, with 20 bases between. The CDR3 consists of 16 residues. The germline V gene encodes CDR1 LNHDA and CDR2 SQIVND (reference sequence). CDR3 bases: TGTGCCAGTAGTACCCGTGAGAGCTACTCGGTGGAAAAACTGTTTTTT. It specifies CASSTRESYSVEKLFF.

CDR3 in amino acids: CASSISGAVSYEQYF. CDR3 DNA: TGTGCCAGTAGTATTTCAGGGGCAGTTTCCTACGAGCAGTACTTC. The chain joins TRBV19 to TRBJ2-7, with D perhaps matching TRBD1 (6 bases). Trimming shortened V by 3 bases and J by 1 base, and 13 bases separated the two germline ends. There are 15 residues in the CDR3. From germline, CDR1 is LNHDA and CDR2 SQIVND (reference sequence).

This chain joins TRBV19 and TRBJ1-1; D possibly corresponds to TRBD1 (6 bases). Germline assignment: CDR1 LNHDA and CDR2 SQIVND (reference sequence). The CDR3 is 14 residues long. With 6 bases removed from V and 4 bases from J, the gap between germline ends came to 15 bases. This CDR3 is CASRGDTRGTEAFF. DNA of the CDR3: TGTGCCAGTAGAGGGGACACGCGGGGCACTGAAGCTTTCTTT.

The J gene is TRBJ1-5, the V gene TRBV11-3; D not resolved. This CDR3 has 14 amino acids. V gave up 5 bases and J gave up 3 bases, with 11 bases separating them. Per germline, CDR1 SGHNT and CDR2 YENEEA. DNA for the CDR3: TGTGCCAGCAGCCCCGGACGGAACAATCAGCCCCAGCATTTT. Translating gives CASSPGRNNQPQHF.

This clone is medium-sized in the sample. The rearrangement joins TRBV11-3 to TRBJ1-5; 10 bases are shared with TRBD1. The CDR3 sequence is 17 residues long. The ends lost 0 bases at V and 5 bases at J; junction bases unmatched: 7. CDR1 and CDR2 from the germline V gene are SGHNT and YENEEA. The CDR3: CASSLEGDRGGYQPQHF. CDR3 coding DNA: TGTGCCAGCAGCTTAGAGGGGGACAGGGGTGGGTATCAGCCCCAGCATTTT. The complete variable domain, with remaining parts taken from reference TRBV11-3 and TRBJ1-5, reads EAGVVQSPRYKIIEKKQPVAFWCNPISGHNTLYWYLQNLGQGPELLIRYENEEAVDDSQLPKDRFSAERLKGVDSTLKIQPAELGDSAVYLCASSLEGDRGGYQPQHFGDGTRLSIL.

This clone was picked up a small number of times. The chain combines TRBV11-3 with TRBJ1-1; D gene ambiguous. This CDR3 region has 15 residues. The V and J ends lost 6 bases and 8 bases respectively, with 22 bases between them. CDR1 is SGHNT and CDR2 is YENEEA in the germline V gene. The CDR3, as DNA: TGTGCCAGCAGTTTCCCATGGGAACGAGGTAGGGAAGCTTTCTTT. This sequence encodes CASSFPWERGREAFF. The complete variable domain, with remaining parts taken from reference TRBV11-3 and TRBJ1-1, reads EAGVVQSPRYKIIEKKQPVAFWCNPISGHNTLYWYLQNLGQGPELLIRYENEEAVDDSQLPKDRFSAERLKGVDSTLKIQPAELGDSAVYLCASSFPWERGREAFFGQGTRLTVV.